This T cell receptor (beta chain) was sequenced for a study of response to subunit inactivated influenza vaccine. In its sample, this clonotype was seen a few times. This CDR3 is built from 15 residues. Trimming took 4 bases from V and 5 from J; bases not matched to a gene: 10. Germline-derived CDR1 and CDR2 are DFQATT and SNEGSKA (reference sequence). TCRdb re-called the RT-PCR reads with MiXCR, one entry per CDR3 protein. The data hold roughly 570,000 distinct CDR3 sequences, with roughly 13% observed a single time. Specimen: PBMCs from blood, collected 45 days after vaccination. This rearrangement joins TRBV20-1 to TRBJ2-7, with 11 bases lining up with TRBD2. This receptor was obtained from a man in his fifties or sixties who received an inactivated influenza vaccine. CDR3 sequence (DNA): TGCAGTGCTACAAGGACTAGCGGGCGCGTAGACGAGCAGTACTTC. Encoded protein: CSATRTSGRVDEQYF.